This record looks at one T cell receptor beta chain sequence and its context. Its target is unknown. The source of the sample is a study of shared clonotypes between healthy human individuals. Study results and caveats: All-four-donor shared clonotypes had higher generation probabilities than non-shared clonotypes did.

All donors were healthy HIV-negative adults lacking recent acute infections or vaccinations. The CDR3 has 14 amino acids. V lost 0 bases and J lost 13, with 18 bases in between. CDR1 and CDR2 from the germline V gene are LNHDA and SQIVND (reference sequence). For each subset, genomic DNA was distributed in equal portions over several immunoSEQ plates. Clones were read by immunoSEQ multiplex PCR, and TCRdb kept only the in-frame ones, dropping some. The sample contains 2 million to 2.5 million clones, roughly 95% of which appear only once. The receptor was isolated from a man aged 18-30 years in good health. The specimen was naive CD4+ T cells sorted from blood. This sample's subset: CD45RA+ positively selected. V is TRBV19 and J is TRBJ2-5; either TRBD1 or TRBD2 may supply D (5 bases each). CDR3 sequence reads: CASSIDQGSTGLYF. DNA for the CDR3: TGTGCCAGTAGTATAGACCAGGGTTCGACGGGGTTGTACTTC.